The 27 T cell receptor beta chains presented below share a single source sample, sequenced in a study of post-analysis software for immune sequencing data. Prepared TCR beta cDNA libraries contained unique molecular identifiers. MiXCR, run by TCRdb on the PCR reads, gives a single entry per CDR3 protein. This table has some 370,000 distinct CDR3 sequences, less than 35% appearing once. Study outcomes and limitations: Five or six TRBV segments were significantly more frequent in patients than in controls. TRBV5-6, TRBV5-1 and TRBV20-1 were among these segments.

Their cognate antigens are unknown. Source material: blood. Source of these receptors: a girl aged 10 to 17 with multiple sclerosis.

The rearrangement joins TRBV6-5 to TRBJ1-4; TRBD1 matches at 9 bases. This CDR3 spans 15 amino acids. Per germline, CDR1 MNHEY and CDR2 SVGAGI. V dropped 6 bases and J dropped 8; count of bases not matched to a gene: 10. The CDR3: CASRRDRGSTEKLFF. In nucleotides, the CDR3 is TGTGCCAGCAGACGCGACAGGGGGAGTACGGAAAAACTGTTTTTT.

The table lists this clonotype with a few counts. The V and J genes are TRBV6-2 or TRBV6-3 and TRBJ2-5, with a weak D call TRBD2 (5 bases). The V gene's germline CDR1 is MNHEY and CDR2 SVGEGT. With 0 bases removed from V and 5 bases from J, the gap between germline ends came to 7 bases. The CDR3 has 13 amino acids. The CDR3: CASSYSRGETQYF. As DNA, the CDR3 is TGTGCCAGCAGTTACTCCCGAGGGGAGACCCAGTACTTC.

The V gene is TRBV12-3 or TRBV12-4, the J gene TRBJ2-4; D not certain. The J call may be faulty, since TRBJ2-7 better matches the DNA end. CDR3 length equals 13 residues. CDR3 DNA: TGTGCCAGCAGCAAGAGTTATCCCTACGAGCAGTACTTC. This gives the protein CASSKSYPYEQYF.

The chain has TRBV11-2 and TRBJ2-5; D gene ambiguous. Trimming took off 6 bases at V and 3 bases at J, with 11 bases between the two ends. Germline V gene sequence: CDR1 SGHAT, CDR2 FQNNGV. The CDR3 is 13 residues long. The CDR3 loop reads CASSPREKETQYF. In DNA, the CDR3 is TGTGCCAGCAGTCCTAGAGAGAAAGAGACCCAGTACTTC.

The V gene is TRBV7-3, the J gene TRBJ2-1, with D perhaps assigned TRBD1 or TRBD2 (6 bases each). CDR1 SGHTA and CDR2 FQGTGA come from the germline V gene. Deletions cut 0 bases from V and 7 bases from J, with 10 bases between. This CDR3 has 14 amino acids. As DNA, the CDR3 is TGTGCCAGCAGCTTAACGGGGGCGGGGAATGAGCAGTTCTTC. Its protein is CASSLTGAGNEQFF. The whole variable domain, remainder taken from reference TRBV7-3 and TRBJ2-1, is GAGVSQTPSNKVTEKGKYVELRCDPISGHTALYWYRQSLGQGPEFLIYFQGTGAADDSGLPNDRFFAVRPEGSVSTLKIQRTERGDSAVYLCASSLTGAGNEQFFGPGTRLTVL.

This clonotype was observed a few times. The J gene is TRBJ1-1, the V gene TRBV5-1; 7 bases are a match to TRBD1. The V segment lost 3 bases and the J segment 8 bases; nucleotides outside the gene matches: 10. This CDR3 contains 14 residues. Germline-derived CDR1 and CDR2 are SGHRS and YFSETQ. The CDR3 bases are TGCGCCAGCAGCTCGGGACAGTCAATTCGGGAAGCTTTCTTT. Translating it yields CASSSGQSIREAFF. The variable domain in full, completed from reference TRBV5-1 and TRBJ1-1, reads KAGVTQTPRYLIKTRGQQVTLSCSPISGHRSVSWYQQTPGQGLQFLFEYFSETQRNKGNFPGRFSGRQFSNSRSEMNVSTLELGDSALYLCASSSGQSIREAFFGQGTRLTVV.

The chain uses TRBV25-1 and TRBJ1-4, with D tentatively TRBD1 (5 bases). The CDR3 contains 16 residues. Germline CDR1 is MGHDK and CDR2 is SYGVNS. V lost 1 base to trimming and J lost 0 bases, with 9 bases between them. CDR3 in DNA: TGTGCCAGCAGTGAATGGCAGGGAGCAACTAATGAAAAACTGTTTTTT. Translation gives CASSEWQGATNEKLFF.

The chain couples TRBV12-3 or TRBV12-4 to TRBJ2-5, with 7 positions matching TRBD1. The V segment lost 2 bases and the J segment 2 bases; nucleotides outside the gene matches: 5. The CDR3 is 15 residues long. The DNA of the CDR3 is TGTGCCAGCAGTTTAATAGGGGGCACGCAAGAGACCCAGTACTTC. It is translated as CASSLIGGTQETQYF.

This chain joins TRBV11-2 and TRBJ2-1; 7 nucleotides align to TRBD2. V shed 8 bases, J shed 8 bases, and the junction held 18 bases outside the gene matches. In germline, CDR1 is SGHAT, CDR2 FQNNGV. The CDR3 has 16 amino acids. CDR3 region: CASVSLSRGGEHEQFF. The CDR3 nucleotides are TGTGCCAGCGTCAGCTTATCTCGGGGAGGGGAACATGAGCAGTTCTTC.

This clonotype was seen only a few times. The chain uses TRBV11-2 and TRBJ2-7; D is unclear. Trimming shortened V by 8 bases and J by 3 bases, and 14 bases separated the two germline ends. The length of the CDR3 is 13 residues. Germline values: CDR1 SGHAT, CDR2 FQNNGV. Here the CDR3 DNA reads TGTGCCAGCCGGAAAACAGAATACTACGAGCAGTACTTC. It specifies CASRKTEYYEQYF.

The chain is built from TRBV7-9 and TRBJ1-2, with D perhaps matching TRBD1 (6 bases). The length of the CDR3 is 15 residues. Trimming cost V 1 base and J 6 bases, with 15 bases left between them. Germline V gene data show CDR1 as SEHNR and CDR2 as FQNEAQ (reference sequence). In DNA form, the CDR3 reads TGTGCCAGCAGCTTAGTTGGTGAGGGGGAGGATGGCTACACCTTC. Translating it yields CASSLVGEGEDGYTF.

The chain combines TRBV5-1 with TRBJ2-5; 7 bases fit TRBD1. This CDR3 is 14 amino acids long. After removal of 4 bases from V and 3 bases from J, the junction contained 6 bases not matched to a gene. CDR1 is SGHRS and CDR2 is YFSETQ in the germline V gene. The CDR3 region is CASSDRDGEETQYF. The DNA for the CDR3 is TGCGCCAGCAGCGACAGGGACGGCGAAGAGACCCAGTACTTC. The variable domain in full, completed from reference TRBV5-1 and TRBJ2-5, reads KAGVTQTPRYLIKTRGQQVTLSCSPISGHRSVSWYQQTPGQGLQFLFEYFSETQRNKGNFPGRFSGRQFSNSRSEMNVSTLELGDSALYLCASSDRDGEETQYFGPGTRLLVL.

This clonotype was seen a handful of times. The CDR3 nucleotides read TGCAGCGTGCGGGCCGTGGCTGATACGCAGTATTTT. This translates into CSVRAVADTQYF. The chain is built from TRBV29-1 and TRBJ2-3, with TRBD2 as a possible D gene (5 bases). This CDR3 comprises 12 residues. The germline V gene has CDR1 SQVTM and CDR2 ANQGSEA. Trimming shortened V by 6 bases and J by 6 bases, and 13 bases separated the two germline ends.

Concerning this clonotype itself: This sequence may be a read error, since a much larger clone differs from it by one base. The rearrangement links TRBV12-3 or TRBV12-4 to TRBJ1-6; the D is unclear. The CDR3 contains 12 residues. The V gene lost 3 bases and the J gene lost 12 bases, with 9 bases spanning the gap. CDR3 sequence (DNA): TGTGCCAGCAGTTTCAGTGGTTTACCCCTCCACTTT. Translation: CASSFSGLPLHF.

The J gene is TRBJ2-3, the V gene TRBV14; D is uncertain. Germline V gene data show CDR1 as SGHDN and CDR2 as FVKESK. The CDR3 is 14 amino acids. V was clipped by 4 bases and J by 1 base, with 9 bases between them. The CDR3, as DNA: TGTGCCAGCAGCCCCGGAGCTGGCACAGATACGCAGTATTTT. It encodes CASSPGAGTDTQYF.

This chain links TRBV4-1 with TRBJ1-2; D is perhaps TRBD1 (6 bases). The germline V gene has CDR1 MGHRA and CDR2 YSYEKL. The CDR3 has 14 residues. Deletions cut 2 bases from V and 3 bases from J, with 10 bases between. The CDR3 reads CASSQPTGYYGYTF. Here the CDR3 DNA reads TGCGCCAGCAGCCAACCAACAGGGTACTATGGCTACACCTTC.

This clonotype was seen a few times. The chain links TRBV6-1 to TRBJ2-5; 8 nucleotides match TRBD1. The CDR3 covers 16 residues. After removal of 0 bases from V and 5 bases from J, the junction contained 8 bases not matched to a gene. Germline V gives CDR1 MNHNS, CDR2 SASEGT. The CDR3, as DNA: TGTGCCAGCAGTGAAGCAAGGGGGACAGGCAGCGAGACCCAGTACTTC. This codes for CASSEARGTGSETQYF.

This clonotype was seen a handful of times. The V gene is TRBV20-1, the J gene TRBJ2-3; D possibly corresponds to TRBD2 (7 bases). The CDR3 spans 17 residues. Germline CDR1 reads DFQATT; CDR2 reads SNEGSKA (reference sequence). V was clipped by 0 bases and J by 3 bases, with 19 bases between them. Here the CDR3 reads CSARDHGGGTLTDTQYF. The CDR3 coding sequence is TGCAGTGCTAGAGATCATGGGGGGGGCACCTTGACAGATACGCAGTATTTT.

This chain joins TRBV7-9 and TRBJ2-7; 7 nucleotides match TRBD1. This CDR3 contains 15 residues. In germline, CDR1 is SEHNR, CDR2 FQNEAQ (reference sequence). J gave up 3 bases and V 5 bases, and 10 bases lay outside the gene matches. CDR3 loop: CASSPSYRGDYEQYF. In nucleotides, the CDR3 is TGTGCCAGCAGCCCATCCTACAGGGGTGACTACGAGCAGTACTTC.

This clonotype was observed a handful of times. CDR3 DNA sequence: TGCAGCGTTGTAAAGGGGGAGCAGTACTTC. It encodes CSVVKGEQYF. This sequence joins TRBV29-1 and TRBJ2-5; D may be TRBD1 (6 bases). The germline V gene has CDR1 SQVTM and CDR2 ANQGSEA. Trimming shortened V by 4 bases and J by 11 bases, and 11 bases separated the two germline ends. The CDR3 loop spans 10 amino acids.

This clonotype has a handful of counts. This CDR3 reads CASSPGTGWYGYTF. CDR3 bases: TGCGCCAGCAGCCCCGGGACAGGGTGGTATGGCTACACCTTC. J is TRBJ1-2 and V is TRBV5-1; 9 positions agree with TRBD1. Germline V lookup: CDR1 SGHRS, CDR2 YFSETQ. V shed 4 bases and J 5 bases; nucleotides not matched to a gene: 6. The CDR3 has 14 amino acids.

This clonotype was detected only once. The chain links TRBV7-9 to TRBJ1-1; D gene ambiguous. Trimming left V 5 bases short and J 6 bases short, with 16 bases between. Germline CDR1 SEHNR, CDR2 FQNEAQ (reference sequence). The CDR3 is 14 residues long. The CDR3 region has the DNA TGTGCCAGCAGCACGAACCCCGGGCGATCTGAAGCTTTCTTT. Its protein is CASSTNPGRSEAFF.

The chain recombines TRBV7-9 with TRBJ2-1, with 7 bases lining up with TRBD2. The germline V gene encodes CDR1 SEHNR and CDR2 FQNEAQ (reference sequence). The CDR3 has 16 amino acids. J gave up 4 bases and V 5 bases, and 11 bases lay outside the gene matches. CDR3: CASSPVWQGGYNEQFF. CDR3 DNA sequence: TGTGCCAGCAGCCCCGTTTGGCAGGGAGGGTACAATGAGCAGTTCTTC. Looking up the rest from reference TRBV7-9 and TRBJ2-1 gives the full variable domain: DTGVSQNPRHKITKRGQNVTFRCDPISEHNRLYWYRQTLGQGPEFLTYFQNEAQLEKSRLLSDRFSAERPKGSFSTLEIQRTEQGDSAMYLCASSPVWQGGYNEQFFGPGTRLTVL.

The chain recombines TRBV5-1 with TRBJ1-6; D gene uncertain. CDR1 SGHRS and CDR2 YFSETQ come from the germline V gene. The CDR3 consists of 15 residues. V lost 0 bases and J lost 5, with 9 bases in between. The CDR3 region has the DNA TGCGCCAGCAGCTTGGACGACCCCGATAATTCACCCCTCCACTTT. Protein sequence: CASSLDDPDNSPLHF.

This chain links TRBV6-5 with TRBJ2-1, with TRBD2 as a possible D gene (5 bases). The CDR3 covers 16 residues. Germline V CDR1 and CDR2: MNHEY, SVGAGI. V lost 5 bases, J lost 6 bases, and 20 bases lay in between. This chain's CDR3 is CASSIRTGKGSNEQFF. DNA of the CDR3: TGTGCCAGCAGTATCCGGACTGGGAAAGGGAGCAATGAGCAGTTCTTC.

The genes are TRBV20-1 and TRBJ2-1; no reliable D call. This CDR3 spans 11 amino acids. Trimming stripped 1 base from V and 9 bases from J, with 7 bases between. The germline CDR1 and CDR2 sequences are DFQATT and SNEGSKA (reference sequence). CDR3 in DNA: TGCAGTGCTAGAGGGTGGGGTGAGCAGTTCTTC. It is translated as CSARGWGEQFF.

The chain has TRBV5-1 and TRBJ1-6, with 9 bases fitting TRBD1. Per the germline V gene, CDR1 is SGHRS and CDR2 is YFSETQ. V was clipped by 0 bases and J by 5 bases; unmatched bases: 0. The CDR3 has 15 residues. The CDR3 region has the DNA TGCGCCAGCAGCTTGGGACAGGGGGATAATTCACCCCTCCACTTT. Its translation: CASSLGQGDNSPLHF.